This TCR beta chain was recorded in a study of control samples from healthy donors and cancer patients. The junction had 11 bases not matched to a gene; V was cut back by 5 bases and J by 5 bases. CDR3 length: 15 residues. Germline CDR1 SGHNT, CDR2 YYREEE (reference sequence). The protocol was immunoSEQ multiplex PCR, while the TCRdb copy is restricted to in-frame clones and leaves out a portion. This table holds about 110,000 clones, approximately 82% found once. Sequences were obtained from blood. This TCR derives from a man aged 18 to 29 in good health. The genes are TRBV5-4 and TRBJ2-5, with 8 bases lining up with TRBD1. The CDR3 spells CASSTMTGARETQYF. DNA for the CDR3: TGTGCCAGCAGTACTATGACAGGGGCGCGGGAGACCCAGTACTTC.